This T cell receptor beta chain was retrieved from a study of T cell responses to AZD1222 COVID-19 vaccine. General observations from the study: The donors showed a predominance of white British ancestry and of females, with possible underestimation of clonal diversity.

This clone was recorded a few times. Its antigen is unknown. Profiling relied on immunoSEQ multiplex PCR, and the TCRdb table lists in-frame clones only, not all of them. The data show about 150,000 clones, with 85% to 95% seen just once and more than 8.5% held by the top ten. Trimming at V came to 5 bases and at J to 6 bases, leaving 12 bases not matched to a gene. Germline V lookup: CDR1 LNHDA, CDR2 SQIVND (reference sequence). The length of the CDR3 is 15 residues. J is TRBJ2-7 and V is TRBV19; 8 positions agree with TRBD1. The sequence derives from an adult in good health. The sample was peripheral blood, taken on day 0 of AZD1222 vaccination. The CDR3 is CASSVSTGDPFEQYF. The DNA for the CDR3 is TGTGCCAGTAGTGTTTCGACAGGGGATCCGTTCGAGCAGTACTTC.